A selection of T cell receptor beta chains follows, all from one sample in a study of beta chain features in type 1 diabetes. The table came from immunoSEQ multiplex PCR; TCRdb's copy has only in-frame clones and leaves some out. The sample contains around 320,000 clones, around 13% of which appear only once. The sequenced sample was central memory CD4+ T cells from blood. These receptors all stem from a man in his thirties or forties in good health. Each CDR3 is given with its conserved first and last residue. The D gene is left open where the match is weak. Size is omitted from some rows. Given values are once, few, many or a class for expanded clones.

TRBJ2-3,once,15,TRBV7-7,-,CASSLGTNPTDTQYF,TGTGCTAGCAGCCTCGGGACAAACCCTACAGATACGCAGTATTTT
TRBJ2-5,-,13,TRBV25-1,-,CASSEPGLETQYF,TGTGCCAGCAGTGAACCGGGGCTGGAGACCCAGTACTTC
TRBJ1-6,-,14,TRBV6-6,-,CASSYRGANSPLHF,TGTGCCAGCAGTTATAGGGGGGCGAATTCACCCCTCCACTTT
TRBJ1-6,few,16,TRBV11-2,-,CASSLIWTVRTSPLHF,TGTGCCAGCAGCTTAATATGGACAGTACGGACTTCACCCCTCCACTTT
TRBJ1-4,few,12,TRBV6-6,-,CASSYDREKLFF,TGTGCCAGCAGTTATGACAGGGAAAAACTGTTTTTT
TRBJ2-5,few,14,TRBV5-4,TRBD2,CASSLARGEETQYF,TGTGCCAGCAGCTTGGCGCGGGGGGAAGAGACCCAGTACTTC
TRBJ1-2,few,11,TRBV11-2,-,CASSPGYGYTF,TGTGCCAGCAGCCCCGGCTATGGCTACACCTTC
TRBJ1-2,few,13,TRBV14,-,CASSQELYYGYTF,TGTGCCAGCAGCCAAGAGCTATATTATGGCTACACCTTC
TRBJ2-7,few,15,TRBV6-1,TRBD2,CASSELAGGSYEQYF,TGTGCCAGCAGTGAACTAGCGGGGGGGAGCTACGAGCAGTACTTC
TRBJ2-1,-,13,TRBV7-3,-,CASSTGDRYEQFF,TGTGCCAGTAGCACCGGAGATCGATATGAGCAGTTCTTC
TRBJ1-3,few,16,TRBV7-8,TRBD1,CASSFNRQGAGNTIYF,TGTGCCAGCAGTTTTAATCGACAGGGTGCTGGAAACACCATATATTTT
TRBJ2-1,many,13,TRBV14,-,CASSLTLESEQFF,TGTGCCAGCAGCCTTACTCTAGAATCTGAGCAGTTCTTC
TRBJ2-3,-,15,TRBV4-1,-,CASSPRGATGDTQYF,TGCGCCAGCAGCCCGAGGGGGGCTACGGGAGATACGCAGTATTTT
TRBJ1-1,-,15,TRBV6-5,-,CASSSGRGWDTEAFF,TGTGCCAGCAGTTCAGGAAGAGGTTGGGACACTGAAGCTTTCTTT
TRBJ1-2,few,13,TRBV30,-,CAWSPGTTYGYTF,TGTGCCTGGAGTCCCGGGACAACCTATGGCTACACCTTC
TRBJ2-2,-,15,TRBV7-3,TRBD2,CASSQTGGAAGELFF,TGTGCCAGCAGCCAAACGGGGGGAGCCGCCGGGGAGCTGTTTTTT
TRBJ2-1,few,16,TRBV10-3,TRBD2,CAISESVGGSSDEQFF,TGTGCCATCAGTGAGTCGGTGGGCGGGAGTTCGGATGAGCAGTTCTTC
TRBJ2-2,few,15,TRBV7-6,-,CASSLDRPNTGELFF,TGTGCCAGCAGCTTAGACAGGCCGAACACCGGGGAGCTGTTTTTT
TRBJ2-5,-,13,TRBV5-1,-,CASSSRDMETQYF,TGCGCCAGCAGCTCCCGGGACATGGAGACCCAGTACTTC
TRBJ2-5,few,12,TRBV28,-,CASSVGQETQYF,TGTGCCAGCAGTGTTGGCCAAGAGACCCAGTACTTC
TRBJ1-1,-,14,TRBV5-1,-,CASSLEQVNTEAFF,TGCGCCAGCAGCTTGGAACAGGTGAACACTGAAGCTTTCTTT
TRBJ1-4,many,13,TRBV6-6,-,CASSYRRNEKLFF,TGTGCCAGCAGTTACCGGCGTAATGAAAAACTGTTTTTT
TRBJ2-3,few,15,TRBV15,TRBD2,CATSRDGLAGDTQYF,TGTGCCACCAGCAGAGACGGACTAGCGGGGGATACGCAGTATTTT
TRBJ1-2,-,15,TRBV28,-,CASSFPKGSGYGYTF,TGTGCCAGCAGTTTCCCGAAAGGATCGGGGTATGGCTACACCTTC
TRBJ1-1,few,16,TRBV19,-,CASSITPRQRNTEAFF,TGTGCCAGTAGTATTACCCCCCGACAACGAAACACTGAAGCTTTCTTT
TRBJ1-2,-,17,TRBV7-8,TRBD1,CASSLVGQGMGVHGYTF,TGTGCCAGCAGCTTAGTGGGACAGGGGATGGGAGTCCATGGCTACACCTTC
TRBJ1-3,few,17,TRBV11-2,TRBD1,CASSFAPTGGSGNTIYF,TGTGCCAGCAGCTTTGCCCCGACAGGGGGGTCTGGAAACACCATATATTTT
TRBJ1-2,many,14,TRBV9,TRBD1,CASSAVRTGEGYTF,TGTGCCAGCAGCGCGGTGAGGACAGGGGAAGGCTACACCTTC
TRBJ1-5,few,17,TRBV6-4,TRBD1,CASSVRDRGQRDQPQHF,TGTGCCAGCAGTGTCCGGGACAGGGGGCAAAGAGATCAGCCCCAGCATTTT
TRBJ1-1,-,13,TRBV27,-,CASKTTGTLEAFF,TGTGCCAGCAAAACGACCGGGACTCTTGAAGCTTTCTTT
TRBJ2-5,few,16,TRBV7-8,TRBD2,CASSLAGLATGGTQYF,TGTGCCAGCAGCTTAGCAGGACTAGCAACGGGAGGGACCCAGTACTTC
TRBJ2-7,-,11,TRBV6-5,-,CAIRRSYEQYF,TGTGCCATCCGTAGGTCCTACGAGCAGTACTTC
TRBJ2-5,-,15,TRBV11-3,-,CASSSRPGRQETQYF,TGTGCCAGCAGCTCGAGACCGGGACGACAAGAGACCCAGTACTTC
TRBJ1-6,many,15,TRBV9,-,CASSEGGGGPQPLHF,TGTGCCAGCAGCGAGGGCGGGGGGGGCCCCCAGCCCCTCCACTTT
TRBJ1-3,many,13,TRBV27,-,CASSSQGGNTIYF,TGTGCCAGCAGTTCGCAGGGAGGAAACACCATATATTTT
TRBJ1-4,few,15,TRBV4-3,-,CASSPFGASNEKLFF,TGCGCCAGCAGCCCCTTTGGGGCCTCAAATGAAAAACTGTTTTTT
TRBJ2-1,many,11,TRBV19,-,CASSMANEQFF,TGTGCCAGTAGTATGGCCAATGAGCAGTTCTTC
TRBJ2-1,many,14,TRBV7-2,TRBD2,CASSKGRVRPEQFF,TGTGCCAGCAGCAAAGGGAGGGTTCGTCCTGAGCAGTTCTTC
TRBJ1-1,many,11,TRBV5-1,-,CASSFRTRTFF,TGCGCCAGCAGCTTCCGGACGAGGACTTTCTTT
TRBJ2-3,-,12,TRBV11-2,-,CASSPLSGSAYF,TGTGCCAGCAGCCCCCTTAGCGGATCGGCGTATTTT
TRBJ1-2,few,12,TRBV10-3,TRBD1,CAITDRDDGYTF,TGTGCCATCACTGACAGGGACGATGGCTACACCTTC
TRBJ2-3,-,14,TRBV7-2,-,CASSLGGPVGTQYF,TGTGCCAGCAGCTTAGGGGGACCGGTCGGTACGCAGTATTTT
TRBJ1-5,-,13,TRBV6-1,TRBD1,CASSFEGAQPQHF,TGTGCCAGCAGTTTTGAGGGGGCCCAGCCCCAGCATTTT
TRBJ1-4,few,14,TRBV19,TRBD1,CASSLGQGREKLFF,TGTGCCAGTAGCCTGGGACAGGGTAGAGAAAAACTGTTTTTT
TRBJ1-2,few,13,TRBV30,TRBD1,CACLAGTGLGYTF,TGTGCCTGCCTTGCCGGGACAGGGTTAGGCTACACCTTC
TRBJ1-1,-,14,TRBV19,-,CASSIGGTNTEAFF,TGTGCCAGTAGTATAGGGGGAACGAACACTGAAGCTTTCTTT
TRBJ1-1,-,12,TRBV29-1,-,CSVEDPNTEAFF,TGCAGCGTTGAAGATCCCAACACTGAAGCTTTCTTT
TRBJ2-2,-,15,TRBV4-3,-,CASSQEGVGHGELFF,TGCGCCAGCAGCCAAGAGGGGGTGGGTCACGGGGAGCTGTTTTTT
TRBJ1-2,-,14,TRBV6-6,-,CASSYAGANYGYTF,TGTGCCAGCAGTTACGCGGGAGCTAACTATGGCTACACCTTC
TRBJ1-6,-,16,TRBV6-1,-,CASSEPGGLGGSPLHF,TGTGCCAGCAGTGAACCGGGAGGTTTAGGGGGTTCACCCCTCCACTTT
TRBJ1-5,-,12,TRBV6-1,-,CASSDSNQPQHF,TGCGCCAGCAGTGATAGCAATCAGCCCCAGCATTTT
TRBJ1-5,few,15,TRBV4-3,TRBD1,CASSQGTGSRQPQHF,TGCGCCAGCAGCCAAGGGACAGGGAGTCGTCAGCCCCAGCATTTT
TRBJ1-1,few,12,TRBV29-1,-,CSVEGGGSGAFF,TGCAGCGTTGAAGGGGGCGGATCGGGAGCTTTCTTT